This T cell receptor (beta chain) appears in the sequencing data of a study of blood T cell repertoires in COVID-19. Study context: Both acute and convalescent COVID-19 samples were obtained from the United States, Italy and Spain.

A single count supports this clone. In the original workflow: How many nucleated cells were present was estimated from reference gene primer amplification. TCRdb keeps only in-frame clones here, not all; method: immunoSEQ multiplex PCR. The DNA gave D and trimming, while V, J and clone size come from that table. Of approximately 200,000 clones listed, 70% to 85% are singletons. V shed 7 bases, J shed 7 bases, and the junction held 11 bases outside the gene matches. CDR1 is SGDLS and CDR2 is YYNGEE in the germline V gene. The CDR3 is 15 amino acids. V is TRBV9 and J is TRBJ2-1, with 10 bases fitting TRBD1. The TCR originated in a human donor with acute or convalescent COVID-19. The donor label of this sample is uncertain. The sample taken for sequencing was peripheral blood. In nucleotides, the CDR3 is TGTGCCAGCGCCAGATTTTCGGGACAGGGGAATGAGCAGTTCTTC. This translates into CASARFSGQGNEQFF.